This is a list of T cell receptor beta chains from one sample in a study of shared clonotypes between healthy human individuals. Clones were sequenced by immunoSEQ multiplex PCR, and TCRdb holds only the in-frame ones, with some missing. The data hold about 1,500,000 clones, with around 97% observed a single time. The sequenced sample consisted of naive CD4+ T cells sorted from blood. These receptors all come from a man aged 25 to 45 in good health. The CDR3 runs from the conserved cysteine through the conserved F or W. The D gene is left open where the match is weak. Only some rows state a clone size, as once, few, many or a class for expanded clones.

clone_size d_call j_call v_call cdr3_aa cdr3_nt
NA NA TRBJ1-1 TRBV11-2 CASSRLFGEAFF TGTGCCAGCAGCCGGTTGTTTGGTGAAGCTTTCTTT
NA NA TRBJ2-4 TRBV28 CASSLGTELWGIQYF TGTGCCAGCAGTTTGGGTACAGAATTATGGGGCATTCAGTACTTC
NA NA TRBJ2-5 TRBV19 CASSPNRLSTGTQYF TGTGCCAGTAGTCCTAACCGGCTTTCAACCGGGACCCAGTACTTC
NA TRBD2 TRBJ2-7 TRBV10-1 CASSESTTSGIWEREQYF TGCGCCAGCAGTGAGTCGACGACTAGCGGGATCTGGGAGCGGGAGCAGTACTTC
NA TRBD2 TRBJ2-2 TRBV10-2 CASSETSGRASAGELFF TGCGCCAGCAGTGAGACTAGCGGGAGGGCCTCGGCCGGGGAGCTGTTTTTT
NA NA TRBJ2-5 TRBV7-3 CASSSGHRQETQYF TGTGCCAGCAGCTCGGGACACCGCCAAGAGACCCAGTACTTC
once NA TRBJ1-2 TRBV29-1 CSGAAGRENYGYTF TGCAGCGGTGCCGCTGGACGGGAAAACTATGGCTACACCTTC
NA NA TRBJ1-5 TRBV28 CASRRDNSNQPQHF TGTGCCAGCCGGAGGGACAATAGCAATCAGCCCCAGCATTTT
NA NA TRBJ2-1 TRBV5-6 CASSRTPEQFF TGTGCCAGCAGCCGCACCCCCGAGCAGTTCTTC
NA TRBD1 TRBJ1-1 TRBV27 CASSLLRTGVDTEAFF TGTGCCAGCAGTTTACTTCGGACAGGGGTAGACACTGAAGCTTTCTTT
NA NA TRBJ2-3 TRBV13 CASSLSPSGTRTDTQYF TGTGCCAGCAGCTTAAGCCCGAGCGGCACTCGCACAGATACGCAGTATTTT
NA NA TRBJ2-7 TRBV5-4 CASSPNPGSGQTYEQYF TGTGCCAGCAGCCCTAACCCGGGATCAGGACAGACCTACGAGCAGTACTTC
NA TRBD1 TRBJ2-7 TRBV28 CASSPRTGMGDEQYF TGTGCCAGCTCCCCCAGGACAGGTATGGGGGACGAGCAGTACTTC
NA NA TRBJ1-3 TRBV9 CASSVGDNRSGNTIYF TGTGCCAGCAGCGTTGGGGACAACAGGAGTGGAAACACCATATATTTT
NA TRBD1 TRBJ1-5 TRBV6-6 CASTAHLQGAGQPQHF TGTGCCAGCACCGCACATCTACAGGGGGCAGGTCAGCCCCAGCATTTT
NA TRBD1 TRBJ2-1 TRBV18 CASSHGTDNEQFF TGTGCCAGCTCACACGGGACAGACAATGAGCAGTTCTTC
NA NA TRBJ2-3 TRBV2 CASTYSAGSNTQYF TGTGCCAGCACCTACTCGGCAGGGTCCAATACGCAGTATTTT
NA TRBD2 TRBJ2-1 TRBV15 CATSRGLAGGPREQFF TGTGCCACCAGCAGAGGATTAGCGGGAGGGCCTCGGGAGCAGTTCTTC
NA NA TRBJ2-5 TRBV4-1 CASSRNPGQKMETQYF TGCGCCAGCAGCCGAAACCCGGGCCAGAAAATGGAGACCCAGTACTTC
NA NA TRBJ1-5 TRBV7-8 CATQTRAGGNQPQHF TGTGCCACTCAAACAAGGGCCGGGGGCAATCAGCCCCAGCATTTT
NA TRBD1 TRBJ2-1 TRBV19 CASTPGQGSDEQFF TGTGCCAGTACCCCGGGACAGGGTAGCGATGAGCAGTTCTTC
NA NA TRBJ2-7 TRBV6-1 CASNFFREQYF TGTGCCAGCAACTTTTTTCGAGAGCAGTACTTC